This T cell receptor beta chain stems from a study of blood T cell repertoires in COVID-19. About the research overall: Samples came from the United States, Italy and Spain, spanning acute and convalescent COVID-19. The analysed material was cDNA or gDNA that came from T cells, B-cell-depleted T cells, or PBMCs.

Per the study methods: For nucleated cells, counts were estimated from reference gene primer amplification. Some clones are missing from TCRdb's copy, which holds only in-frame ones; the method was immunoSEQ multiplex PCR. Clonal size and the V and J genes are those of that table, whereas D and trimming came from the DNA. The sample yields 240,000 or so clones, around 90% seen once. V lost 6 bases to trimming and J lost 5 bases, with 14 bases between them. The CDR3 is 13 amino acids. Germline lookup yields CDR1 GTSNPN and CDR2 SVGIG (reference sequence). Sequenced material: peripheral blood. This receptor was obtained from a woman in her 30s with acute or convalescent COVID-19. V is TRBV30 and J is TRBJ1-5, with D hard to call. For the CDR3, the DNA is TGTGCCTGTTCCAGCGCGGGTTATCAGCCCCAGCATTTT. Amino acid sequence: CACSSAGYQPQHF.